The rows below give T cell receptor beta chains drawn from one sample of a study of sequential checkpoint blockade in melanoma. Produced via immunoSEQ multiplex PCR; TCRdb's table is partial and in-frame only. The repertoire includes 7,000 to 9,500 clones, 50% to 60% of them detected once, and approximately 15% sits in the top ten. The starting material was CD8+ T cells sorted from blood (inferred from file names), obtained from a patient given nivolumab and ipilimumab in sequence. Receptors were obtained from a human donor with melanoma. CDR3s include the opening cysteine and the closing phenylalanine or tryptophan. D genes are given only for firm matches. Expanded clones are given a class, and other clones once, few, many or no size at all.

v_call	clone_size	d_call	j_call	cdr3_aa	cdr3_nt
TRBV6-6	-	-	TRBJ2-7	CASSWTPNEQYF	TGTGCCAGCAGTTGGACACCCAACGAGCAGTACTTC
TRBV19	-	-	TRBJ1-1	CASSITPGRNTEAFF	TGTGCCAGTAGTATAACGCCGGGTCGCAACACTGAAGCTTTCTTT
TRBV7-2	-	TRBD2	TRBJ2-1	CASSPRGLSNEQFF	TGTGCCAGCAGCCCGAGGGGACTATCCAATGAGCAGTTCTTC
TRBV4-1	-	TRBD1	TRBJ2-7	CASSQYGTGGYEQYF	TGCGCCAGCAGCCAATACGGGACAGGGGGCTACGAGCAGTACTTC
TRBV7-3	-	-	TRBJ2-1	CASSLKKSNYPYNEQFF	TGTGCCAGCAGCTTAAAGAAGTCGAACTACCCCTACAATGAGCAGTTCTTC
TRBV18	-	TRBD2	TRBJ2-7	CASSPKRGNWEQYF	TGTGCCAGCTCACCAAAGCGGGGTAACTGGGAGCAGTACTTC
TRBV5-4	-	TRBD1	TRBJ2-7	CAVGTGEGYEQYF	TGTGCCGTAGGGACAGGGGAGGGCTACGAGCAGTACTTC
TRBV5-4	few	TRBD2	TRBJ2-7	CASSTGLATYEQYF	TGTGCCAGCAGCACGGGACTAGCGACCTACGAGCAGTACTTC
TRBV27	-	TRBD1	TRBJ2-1	CASSFSAGGFYNEQFF	TGTGCCAGCAGTTTCTCTGCAGGGGGCTTCTACAATGAGCAGTTCTTC
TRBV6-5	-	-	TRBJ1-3	CASSTDSFSGNTIYF	TGTGCCAGCAGTACCGACAGCTTCTCTGGAAACACCATATATTTT
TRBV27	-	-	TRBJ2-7	CASSLGLSYEQYF	TGTGCCAGCAGCTTAGGACTTTCCTACGAGCAGTACTTC
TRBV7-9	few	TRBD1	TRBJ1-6	CASSSDRENNSPLHF	TGTGCCAGCAGCTCGGACAGGGAAAATAATTCACCCCTCCACTTT
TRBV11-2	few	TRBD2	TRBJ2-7	CASSLGLAGVYEQYF	TGTGCCAGCAGCCTCGGTCTAGCGGGGGTCTACGAGCAGTACTTC
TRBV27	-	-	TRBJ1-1	CASSPWGGTEAFF	TGTGCCAGCAGTCCTTGGGGGGGCACTGAAGCTTTCTTT
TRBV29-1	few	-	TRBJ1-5	CSVETGIGPQHF	TGCAGCGTTGAAACAGGGATTGGGCCCCAGCATTTT
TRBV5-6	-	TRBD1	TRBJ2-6	CASSFPGQGAPGANVLTF	TGTGCCAGCAGCTTTCCGGGACAGGGGGCGCCTGGGGCCAACGTCCTGACTTTC
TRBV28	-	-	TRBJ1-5	CASSHFGDQPQHF	TGTGCCAGCAGCCACTTCGGGGATCAGCCCCAGCATTTT
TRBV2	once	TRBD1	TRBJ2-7	CASSGTGAAYEQYF	TGTGCCAGCAGTGGAACAGGGGCGGCCTACGAGCAGTACTTC
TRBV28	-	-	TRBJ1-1	CASRGTGSPEAFF	TGTGCCAGCAGAGGTACAGGGTCCCCTGAAGCTTTCTTT
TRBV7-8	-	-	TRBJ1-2	CASSSGGLGYTF	TGTGCCAGCAGCTCGGGGGGGCTCGGCTACACCTTC
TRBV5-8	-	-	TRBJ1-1	CASGEGRNTEAFF	TGTGCCAGCGGTGAGGGTAGGAACACTGAAGCTTTCTTT
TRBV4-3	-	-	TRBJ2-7	CASSTGLTYEQYF	TGCGCCAGCAGCACCGGACTGACCTACGAGCAGTACTTC
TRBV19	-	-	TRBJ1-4	CASSIMATGEKLFF	TGTGCCAGTAGTATAATGGCGACAGGTGAAAAACTGTTTTTT
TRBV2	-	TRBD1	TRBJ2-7	CASTGQAGEQYF	TGTGCCAGCACGGGACAGGCGGGCGAGCAGTACTTC
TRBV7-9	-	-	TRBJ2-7	CASAGAPEQYF	TGTGCCAGCGCGGGGGCACCCGAGCAGTACTTC
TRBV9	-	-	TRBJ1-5	CASSPDGNQPQHF	TGTGCCAGCAGCCCTGACGGGAATCAGCCCCAGCATTTT
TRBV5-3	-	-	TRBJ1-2	CASSQDLRVRYGYTF	TGCGCCAGCAGCCAAGACCTCAGGGTGAGGTATGGCTACACCTTC
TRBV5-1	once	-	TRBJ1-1	CASRPGLNTEAFF	TGCGCCAGCAGGCCAGGGTTGAACACTGAAGCTTTCTTT
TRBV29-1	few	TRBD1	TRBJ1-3	CSATGDSGNTIYF	TGCAGCGCAACAGGGGACTCTGGAAACACCATATATTTT
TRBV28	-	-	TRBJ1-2	CATLGGEMGYGYTF	TGTGCCACCCTAGGGGGGGAGATGGGCTATGGCTACACCTTC
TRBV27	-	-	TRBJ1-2	CASSLTSGSSYGYTF	TGTGCCAGCAGTTTAACCTCAGGATCCAGCTATGGCTACACCTTC
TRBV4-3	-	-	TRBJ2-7	CASSQDRGLSIEQYF	TGCGCCAGCAGCCAAGATAGAGGGTTAAGTATCGAGCAGTACTTC
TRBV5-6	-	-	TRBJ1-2	CASRLWGELITIGYTF	TGTGCCAGCAGACTATGGGGGGAACTCATTACTATTGGCTACACCTTC
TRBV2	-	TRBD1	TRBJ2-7	CASSRGQAYEQYF	TGTGCCAGCAGTCGGGGACAGGCCTACGAGCAGTACTTC
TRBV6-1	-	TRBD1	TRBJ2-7	CASSEETGTYEQYF	TGTGCCAGCAGTGAAGAGACAGGGACCTACGAGCAGTACTTC
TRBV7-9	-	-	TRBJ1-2	CASSDGRGGVSRGYTF	TGTGCCAGCAGCGATGGCCGGGGGGGGGTCTCGAGAGGCTACACCTTC
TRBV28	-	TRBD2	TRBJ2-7	CASSFSGGSSYEQYF	TGTGCCAGCAGTTTTAGCGGGGGGAGCTCCTACGAGCAGTACTTC
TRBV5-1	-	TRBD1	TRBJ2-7	CASSLATTGVTYEQYF	TGCGCCAGCAGCTTGGCAACGACAGGGGTGACCTACGAGCAGTACTTC
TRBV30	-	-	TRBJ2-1	CAWSVTRGVGEQFF	TGTGCCTGGAGTGTAACCAGGGGCGTCGGTGAGCAGTTCTTC
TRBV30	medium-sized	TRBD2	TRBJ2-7	CAWSMGRGSEQYF	TGTGCCTGGAGTATGGGGAGGGGCTCCGAGCAGTACTTC
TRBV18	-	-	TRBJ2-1	CASSNIARGGIYNEQFF	TGTGCCAGCTCAAATATAGCGAGGGGGGGGATCTACAATGAGCAGTTCTTC
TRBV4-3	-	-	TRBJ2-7	CASSQDHAVNYEQYF	TGCGCCAGCAGCCAAGATCACGCGGTGAACTACGAGCAGTACTTC
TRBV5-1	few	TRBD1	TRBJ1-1	CASSLGQGGDTEAFF	TGCGCCAGCAGCTTGGGACAGGGGGGGGACACTGAAGCTTTCTTT
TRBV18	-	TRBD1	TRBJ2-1	CASSPRDRVSYNEQFF	TGTGCCAGCTCACCAAGGGACAGGGTCTCCTACAATGAGCAGTTCTTC
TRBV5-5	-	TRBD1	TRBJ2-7	CASRGPTGGGEQYF	TGTGCCAGCAGAGGCCCGACAGGGGGAGGCGAGCAGTACTTC
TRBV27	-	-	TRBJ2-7	CASSLGSTYEQYF	TGTGCCAGCAGTTTGGGCAGTACCTACGAGCAGTACTTC
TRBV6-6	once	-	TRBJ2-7	CASTSLGRRTAYEQYF	TGTGCCAGCACGTCCTTGGGCCGTCGCACAGCCTACGAGCAGTACTTC
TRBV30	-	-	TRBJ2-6	CACAFSGANVLTF	TGTGCCTGTGCGTTCTCTGGGGCCAACGTCCTGACTTTC
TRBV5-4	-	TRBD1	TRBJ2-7	CASSLKTETGGYEQYF	TGTGCCAGCAGCTTGAAAACCGAGACAGGGGGTTACGAGCAGTACTTC